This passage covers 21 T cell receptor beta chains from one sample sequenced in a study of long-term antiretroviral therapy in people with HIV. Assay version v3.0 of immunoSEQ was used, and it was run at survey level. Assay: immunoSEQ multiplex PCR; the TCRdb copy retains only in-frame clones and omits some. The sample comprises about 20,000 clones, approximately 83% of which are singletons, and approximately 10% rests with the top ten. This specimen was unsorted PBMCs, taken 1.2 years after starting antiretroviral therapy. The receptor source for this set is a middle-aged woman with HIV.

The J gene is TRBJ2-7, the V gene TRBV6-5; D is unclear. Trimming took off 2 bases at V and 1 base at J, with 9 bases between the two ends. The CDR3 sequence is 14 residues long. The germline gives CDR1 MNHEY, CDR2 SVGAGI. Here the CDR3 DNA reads TGTGCCAGCAGTTACAGGGTACGGTCCTACGAGCAGTACTTC. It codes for CASSYRVRSYEQYF.

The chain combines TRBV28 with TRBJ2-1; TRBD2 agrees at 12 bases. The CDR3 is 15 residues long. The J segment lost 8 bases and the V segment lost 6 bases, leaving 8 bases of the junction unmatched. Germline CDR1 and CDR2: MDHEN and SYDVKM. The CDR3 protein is CASRRRLAGGDEQFF. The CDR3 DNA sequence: TGTGCCAGCAGGAGGAGGCTAGCGGGAGGGGATGAGCAGTTCTTC.

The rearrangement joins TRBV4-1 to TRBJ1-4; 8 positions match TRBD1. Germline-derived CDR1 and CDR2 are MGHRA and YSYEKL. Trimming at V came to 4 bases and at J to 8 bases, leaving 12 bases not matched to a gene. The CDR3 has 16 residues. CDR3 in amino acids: CASSPPGQGWKEKLFF. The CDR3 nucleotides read TGCGCCAGCAGCCCCCCCGGACAGGGCTGGAAAGAAAAACTGTTTTTT.

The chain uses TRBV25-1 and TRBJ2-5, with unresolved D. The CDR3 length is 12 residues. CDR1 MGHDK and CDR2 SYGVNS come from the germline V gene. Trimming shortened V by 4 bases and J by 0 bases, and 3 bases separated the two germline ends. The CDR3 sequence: CASSVNQETQYF. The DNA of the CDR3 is TGTGCCAGCAGTGTAAACCAAGAGACCCAGTACTTC.

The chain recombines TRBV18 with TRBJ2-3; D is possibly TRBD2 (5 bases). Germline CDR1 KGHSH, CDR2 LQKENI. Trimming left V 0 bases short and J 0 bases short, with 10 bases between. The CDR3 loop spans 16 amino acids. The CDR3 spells CASSPPSGTSTDTQYF. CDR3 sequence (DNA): TGTGCCAGCTCACCACCGAGCGGCACTAGCACAGATACGCAGTATTTT.

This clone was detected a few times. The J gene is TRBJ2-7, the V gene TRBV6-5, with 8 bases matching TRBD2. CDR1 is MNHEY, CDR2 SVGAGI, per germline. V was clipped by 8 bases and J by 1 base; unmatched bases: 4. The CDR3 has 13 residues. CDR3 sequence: CASRTSGSYEQYF. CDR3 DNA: TGTGCCAGCCGAACTAGCGGATCCTACGAGCAGTACTTC.

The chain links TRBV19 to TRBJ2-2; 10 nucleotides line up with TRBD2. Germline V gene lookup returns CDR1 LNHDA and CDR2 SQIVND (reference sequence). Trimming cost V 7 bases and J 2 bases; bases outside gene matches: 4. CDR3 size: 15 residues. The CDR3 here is CASKREGLNTGELFF. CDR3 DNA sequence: TGTGCCAGTAAGCGGGAGGGCCTTAACACCGGGGAGCTGTTTTTT.

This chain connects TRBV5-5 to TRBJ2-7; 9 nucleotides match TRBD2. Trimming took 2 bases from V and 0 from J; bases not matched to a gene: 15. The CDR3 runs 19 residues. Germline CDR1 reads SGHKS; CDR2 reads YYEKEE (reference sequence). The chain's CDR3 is CASSFRPLAGALTSYEQYF. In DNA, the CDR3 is TGTGCCAGCAGCTTTCGCCCTTTAGCGGGGGCCCTGACCTCCTACGAGCAGTACTTC.

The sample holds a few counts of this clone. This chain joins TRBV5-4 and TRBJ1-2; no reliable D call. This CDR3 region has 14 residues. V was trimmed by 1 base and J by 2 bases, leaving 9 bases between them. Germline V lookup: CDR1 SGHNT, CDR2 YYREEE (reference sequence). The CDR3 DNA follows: TGTGCCAGCAGCTTGTTGGGAGGCAACTATGGCTACACCTTC. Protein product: CASSLLGGNYGYTF.

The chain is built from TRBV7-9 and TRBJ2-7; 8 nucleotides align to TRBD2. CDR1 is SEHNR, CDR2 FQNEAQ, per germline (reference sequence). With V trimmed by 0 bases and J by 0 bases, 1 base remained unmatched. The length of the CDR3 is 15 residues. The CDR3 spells CASSLAGTSSYEQYF. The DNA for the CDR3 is TGTGCCAGCAGCTTAGCCGGGACTAGCTCCTACGAGCAGTACTTC.

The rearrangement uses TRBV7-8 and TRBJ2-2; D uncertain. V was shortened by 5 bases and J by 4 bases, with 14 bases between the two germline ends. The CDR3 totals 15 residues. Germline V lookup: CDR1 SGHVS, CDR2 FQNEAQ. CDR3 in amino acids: CASSPPGYGTGELFF. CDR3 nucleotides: TGTGCCAGCAGCCCTCCAGGCTACGGCACCGGGGAGCTGTTTTTT.

The CDR3 sequence: CTLRTSGPYNEQFF. CDR3 bases: TGCACCTTAAGAACGAGCGGCCCCTACAATGAGCAGTTCTTC. This chain joins TRBV29-1 and TRBJ2-1, with TRBD2 as a possible D gene (5 bases). The CDR3 has 14 amino acids. Germline assignment: CDR1 SQVTM and CDR2 ANQGSEA.

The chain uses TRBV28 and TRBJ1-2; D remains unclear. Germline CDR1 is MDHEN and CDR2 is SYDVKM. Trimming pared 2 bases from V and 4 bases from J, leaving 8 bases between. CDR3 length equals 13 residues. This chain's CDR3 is CASSLGGGYGYTF. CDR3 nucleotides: TGTGCCAGCAGTTTAGGCGGTGGCTATGGCTACACCTTC.

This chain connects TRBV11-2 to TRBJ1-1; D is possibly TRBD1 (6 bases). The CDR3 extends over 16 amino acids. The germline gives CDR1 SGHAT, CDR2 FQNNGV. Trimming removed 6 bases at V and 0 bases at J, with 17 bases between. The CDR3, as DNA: TGTGCCAGCAGAACGGTTGGGGGGCCGGTGAACACTGAAGCTTTCTTT. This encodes CASRTVGGPVNTEAFF.

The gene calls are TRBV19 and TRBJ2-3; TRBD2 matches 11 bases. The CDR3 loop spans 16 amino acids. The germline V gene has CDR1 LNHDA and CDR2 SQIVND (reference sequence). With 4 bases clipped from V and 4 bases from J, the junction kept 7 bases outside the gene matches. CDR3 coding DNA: TGTGCCAGTAGTAATAGCGGGAGGGCCTCCGCAGATACGCAGTATTTT. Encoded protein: CASSNSGRASADTQYF.

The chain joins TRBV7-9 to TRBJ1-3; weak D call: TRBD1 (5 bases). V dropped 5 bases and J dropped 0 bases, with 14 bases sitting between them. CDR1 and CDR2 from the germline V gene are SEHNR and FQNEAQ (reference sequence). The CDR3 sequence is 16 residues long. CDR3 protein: CASSDRRDRSGNTIYF. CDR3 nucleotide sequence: TGTGCCAGCAGCGACCGACGGGACCGCTCTGGAAACACCATATATTTT.

The CDR3: CASSYYNTGELFF. DNA for the CDR3: TGTGCCAGCAGTTACTATAACACCGGGGAGCTGTTTTTT. The chain links TRBV6-6 to TRBJ2-2; D is unclear. Germline V gives CDR1 MNHNY, CDR2 SVGAGI (reference sequence). CDR3 length: 13 residues. V gave up 1 base and J gave up 2 bases, with 2 bases separating them.

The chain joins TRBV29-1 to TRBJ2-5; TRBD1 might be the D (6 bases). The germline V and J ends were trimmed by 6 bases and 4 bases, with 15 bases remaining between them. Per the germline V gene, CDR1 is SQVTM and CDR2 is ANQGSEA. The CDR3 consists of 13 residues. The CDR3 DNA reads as TGCAGCGTGATCCCGGGACACGGAGAGACCCAGTACTTC. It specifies CSVIPGHGETQYF. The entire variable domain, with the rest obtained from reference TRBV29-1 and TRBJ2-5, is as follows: SAVISQKPSRDICQRGTSLTIQCQVDSQVTMMFWYRQQPGQSLTLIATANQGSEATYESGFVIDKFPISRPNLTFSTLTVSNMSPEDSSIYLCSVIPGHGETQYFGPGTRLLVL.

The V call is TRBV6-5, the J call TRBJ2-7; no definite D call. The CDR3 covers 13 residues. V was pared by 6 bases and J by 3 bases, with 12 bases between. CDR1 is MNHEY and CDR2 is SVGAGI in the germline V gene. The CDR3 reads CASSPSNRYEQYF. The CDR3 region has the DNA TGTGCCAGCAGCCCGTCCAACCGCTACGAGCAGTACTTC.

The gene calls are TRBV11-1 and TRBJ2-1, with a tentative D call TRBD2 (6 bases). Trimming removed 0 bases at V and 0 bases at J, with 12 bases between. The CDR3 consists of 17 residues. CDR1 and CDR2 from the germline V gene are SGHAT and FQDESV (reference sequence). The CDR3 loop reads CASSLASREFSYNEQFF. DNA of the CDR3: TGTGCCAGCAGCTTAGCTAGTCGGGAGTTCTCCTACAATGAGCAGTTCTTC. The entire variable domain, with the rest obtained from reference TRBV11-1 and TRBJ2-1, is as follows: EAEVAQSPRYKITEKSQAVAFWCDPISGHATLYWYRQILGQGPELLVQFQDESVVDDSQLPKDRFSAERLKGVDSTLKIQPAELGDSAMYLCASSLASREFSYNEQFFGPGTRLTVL.

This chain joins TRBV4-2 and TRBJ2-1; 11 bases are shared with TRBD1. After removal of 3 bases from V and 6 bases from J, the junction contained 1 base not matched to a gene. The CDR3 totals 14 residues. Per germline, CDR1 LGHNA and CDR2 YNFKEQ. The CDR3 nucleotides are TGTGCCAGCAGCCACGGGACAGGGGGCAATGAGCAGTTCTTC. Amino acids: CASSHGTGGNEQFF.